This entry is about one T cell receptor beta chain. Germline V CDR1 and CDR2: SGHKS, YYEKEE (reference sequence). The CDR3 spans 11 residues. Trimming stripped 2 bases from V and 12 bases from J, with 11 bases between. This sample is part of a study of identical twins' blood T cells. TCRdb reprocessed the 5' RACE reads with MiXCR, giving one entry per CDR3 protein. Seen here are 300,000 to 450,000 distinct CDR3 sequences, over 25% observed once, and the top ten hold around 5.6%. The source material was PBMCs. The genes are TRBV5-5 and TRBJ2-5; unclear D gene. This TCR was sampled from a woman aged 18-55 years in good health. The CDR3 coding sequence is TGTGCCAGCAGCTTCTTTGCGCTAAAGTACTTC. It yields the protein CASSFFALKYF.